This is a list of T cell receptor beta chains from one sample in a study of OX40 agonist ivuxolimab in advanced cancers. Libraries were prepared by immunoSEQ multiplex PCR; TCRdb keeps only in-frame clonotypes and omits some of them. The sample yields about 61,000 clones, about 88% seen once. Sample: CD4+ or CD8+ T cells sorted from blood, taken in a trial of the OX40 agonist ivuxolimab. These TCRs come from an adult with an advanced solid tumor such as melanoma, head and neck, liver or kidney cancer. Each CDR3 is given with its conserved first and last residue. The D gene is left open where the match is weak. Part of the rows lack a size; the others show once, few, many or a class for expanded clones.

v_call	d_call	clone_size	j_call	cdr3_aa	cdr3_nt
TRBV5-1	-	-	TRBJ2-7	CASSLGSPGASYEQYF	TGCGCCAGCAGCTTGGGGTCGCCGGGGGCGTCATACGAGCAGTACTTC
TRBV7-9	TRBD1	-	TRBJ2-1	CASSPSRDRGPSSYNEQFF	TGTGCCAGCAGCCCTTCCCGGGACAGGGGCCCGAGCTCCTACAATGAGCAGTTCTTC
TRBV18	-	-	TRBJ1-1	CASSRPGMEAFF	TGTGCCAGCTCGCGGCCGGGAATGGAAGCTTTCTTT
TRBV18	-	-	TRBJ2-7	CASSAGMGYEQYF	TGTGCCAGCTCCGCAGGGATGGGCTACGAGCAGTACTTC
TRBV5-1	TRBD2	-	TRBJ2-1	CASSLVLAGGLNEQFF	TGCGCCAGCAGCTTGGTCTTAGCGGGGGGGCTTAATGAGCAGTTCTTC
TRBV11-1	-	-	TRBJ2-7	CASSLLTGFNEQYF	TGTGCCAGCAGCTTACTAACAGGGTTTAACGAGCAGTACTTC
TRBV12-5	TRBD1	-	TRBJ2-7	CASGSILTGQGSGSYEQYF	TGTGCTAGTGGTTCGATCTTAACGGGACAGGGGTCAGGGTCCTACGAGCAGTACTTC
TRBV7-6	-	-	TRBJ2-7	CASSLGTSFWGLLTYEQYF	TGTGCCAGCAGCTTAGGTACCTCGTTCTGGGGTCTCCTGACCTACGAGCAGTACTTC
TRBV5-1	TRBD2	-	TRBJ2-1	CASSPLTSGGALYEQFF	TGCGCCAGCAGCCCTTTAACTAGCGGGGGGGCCTTGTATGAGCAGTTCTTC
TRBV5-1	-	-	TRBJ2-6	CASRPRSSGANVLTF	TGCGCCAGCAGACCCAGAAGCTCTGGGGCCAACGTCCTGACTTTC
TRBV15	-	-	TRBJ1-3	CATSRTRQARGNTIYF	TGTGCCACCAGCAGAACCAGACAGGCGAGGGGAAACACCATATATTTT
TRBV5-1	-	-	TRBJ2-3	CASSLARTDTQYF	TGCGCCAGCAGCCTGGCCCGCACAGATACGCAGTATTTT
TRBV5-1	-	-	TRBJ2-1	CASSLLSQWEQFF	TGCGCCAGCAGCTTGCTTTCACAATGGGAGCAGTTCTTC
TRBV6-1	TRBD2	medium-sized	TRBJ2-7	CASSVSAGGTGEQYF	TGTGCCAGCAGTGTATCAGCGGGGGGGACGGGGGAGCAGTACTTC
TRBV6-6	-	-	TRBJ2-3	CASTKTPGQDTDTQYF	TGTGCCAGCACCAAAACACCGGGACAAGACACAGATACGCAGTATTTT
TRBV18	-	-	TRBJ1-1	CASSPLDGLNTEAFF	TGTGCCAGCTCACCACTGGACGGACTGAACACTGAAGCTTTCTTT
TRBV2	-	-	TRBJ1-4	CANFRAPGEKLFF	TGTGCCAACTTCCGGGCGCCGGGGGAAAAACTGTTTTTT
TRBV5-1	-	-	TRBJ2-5	CASSLSGRTLETQYF	TGCGCCAGCAGCTTATCGGGACGAACATTGGAGACCCAGTACTTC
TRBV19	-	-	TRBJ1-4	CASSEREKLFF	TGTGCCAGTTCCGAACGTGAAAAACTGTTTTTT
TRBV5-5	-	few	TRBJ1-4	CASSSDPGPNEKLFF	TGTGCCAGCAGCTCGGACCCCGGGCCTAATGAAAAACTGTTTTTT
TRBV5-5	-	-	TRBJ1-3	CASSLALTDGSGNTIYF	TGTGCCAGCAGCTTGGCCTTAACGGACGGCTCTGGAAACACCATATATTTT
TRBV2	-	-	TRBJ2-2	CASSDWQPNTGELFF	TGTGCCAGCAGTGACTGGCAACCGAACACCGGGGAGCTGTTTTTT
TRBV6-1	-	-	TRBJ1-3	CASSEHPSSGNTIYF	TGTGCCAGCAGTGAACACCCGAGCTCTGGAAACACCATATATTTT
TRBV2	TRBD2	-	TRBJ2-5	CASGRGIAGGQETQYF	TGTGCCAGCGGCAGAGGGATAGCGGGGGGGCAAGAGACCCAGTACTTC
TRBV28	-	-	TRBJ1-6	CASTDYQRSPLHF	TGTGCCAGCACCGACTATCAAAGGTCACCCCTCCACTTT
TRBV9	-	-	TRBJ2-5	CASSVDQGQETQYF	TGTGCCAGCAGCGTAGACCAGGGGCAGGAGACCCAGTACTTC
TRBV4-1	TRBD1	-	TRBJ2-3	CASSPKVRTGGLDTQYF	TGCGCCAGCAGCCCCAAAGTAAGGACAGGGGGCCTGGATACGCAGTATTTT
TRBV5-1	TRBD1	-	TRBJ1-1	CASRLGQVTEAFF	TGCGCCAGCAGACTGGGACAGGTCACTGAAGCTTTCTTT
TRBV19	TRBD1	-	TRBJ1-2	CASRRGATGGDYGYTF	TGTGCCAGTCGGAGGGGGGCGACAGGGGGTGACTATGGCTACACCTTC
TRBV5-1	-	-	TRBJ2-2	CASSLAVGNTGELFF	TGCGCCAGCAGCTTGGCCGTCGGAAACACCGGGGAGCTGTTTTTT
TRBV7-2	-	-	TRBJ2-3	CASSLARVDTQYF	TGTGCCAGCAGCTTAGCTAGGGTGGATACGCAGTATTTT
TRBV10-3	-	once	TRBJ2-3	CAISDRGGFTDTQYF	TGTGCCATCAGTGACCGAGGGGGTTTCACAGATACGCAGTATTTT
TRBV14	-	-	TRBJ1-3	CASRGLSRNTIYF	TGTGCCAGCAGGGGACTTTCTCGAAACACCATATATTTT
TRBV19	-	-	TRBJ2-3	CASSNRDSSTDTQYF	TGTGCCAGTAGTAACAGGGATTCGAGCACAGATACGCAGTATTTT
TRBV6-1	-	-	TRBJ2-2	CASSEWQGRELFF	TGTGCCAGCAGTGAATGGCAGGGGAGGGAGCTGTTTTTT
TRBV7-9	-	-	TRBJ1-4	CASSLWASGNEKLFF	TGTGCCAGCAGCTTATGGGCCTCGGGTAATGAAAAACTGTTTTTT
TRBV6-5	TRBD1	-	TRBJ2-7	CASSPGQGASEQYF	TGTGCCAGCAGCCCTGGGCAGGGGGCGAGCGAGCAGTACTTC
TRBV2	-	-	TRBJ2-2	CASSSTTGELFF	TGTGCCAGCAGTTCGACTACCGGGGAGCTGTTTTTT
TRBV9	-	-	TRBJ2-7	CASSVGSRADEQYF	TGTGCCAGCAGCGTAGGATCCAGGGCGGACGAGCAGTACTTC
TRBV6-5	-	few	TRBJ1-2	CASRDDSPYGYTF	TGTGCCAGCAGGGACGACTCGCCCTATGGCTACACCTTC
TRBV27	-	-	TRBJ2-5	CASSRHKAGETQYF	TGTGCCAGCAGTCGTCACAAGGCCGGGGAGACCCAGTACTTC
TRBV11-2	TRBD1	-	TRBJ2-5	CASSPGTARETQYF	TGTGCCAGCAGCCCCGGGACAGCGCGAGAGACCCAGTACTTC
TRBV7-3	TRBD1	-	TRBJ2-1	CASSPSTGINEQFF	TGTGCCAGCAGCCCCTCGACAGGGATCAATGAGCAGTTCTTC
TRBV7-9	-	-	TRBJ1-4	CASSLSGATNEKLFF	TGTGCCAGCAGCTTATCCGGGGCAACTAATGAAAAACTGTTTTTT
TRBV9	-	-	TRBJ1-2	CASSKSGISSGYTF	TGTGCCAGCAGCAAAAGCGGGATTTCATCAGGCTACACCTTC
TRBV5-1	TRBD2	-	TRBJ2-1	CASSLELAGDNEQFF	TGCGCCAGCAGCTTGGAACTAGCGGGGGACAATGAGCAGTTCTTC
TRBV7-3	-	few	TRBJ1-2	CASSSGDGYTF	TGTGCCAGCAGCTCGGGAGATGGCTACACCTTC
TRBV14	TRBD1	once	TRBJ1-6	CASSLRQGSTSPLHF	TGTGCCAGCAGCCTCCGACAGGGGAGTACTTCACCCCTCCACTTT
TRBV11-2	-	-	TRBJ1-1	CASSSGTGTEAFF	TGTGCCAGCAGCTCTGGGACCGGGACTGAAGCTTTCTTT
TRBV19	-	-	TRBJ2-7	CASSITPTYEQYF	TGTGCCAGTAGTATAACACCGACCTACGAGCAGTACTTC
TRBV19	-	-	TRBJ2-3	CASSPALSGGTDTQYF	TGTGCCAGTAGTCCCGCTCTCTCCGGGGGAACAGATACGCAGTATTTT
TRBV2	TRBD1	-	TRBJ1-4	CASSGGQGNEKLFF	TGTGCCAGCAGTGGGGGACAGGGTAATGAAAAACTGTTTTTT
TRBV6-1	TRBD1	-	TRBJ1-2	CASSEAGTGVYGYTF	TGTGCCAGCAGTGAAGCCGGGACAGGGGTATATGGCTACACCTTC